This T cell receptor beta chain was sequenced in a study of blood T cell repertoires in COVID-19. Overall study: Sources were T cells, B-cell-depleted T cells, or PBMCs; the material itself was cDNA or gDNA.

The CDR3 consists of 14 residues. V dropped 0 bases and J dropped 7 bases, with 13 bases sitting between them. Germline CDR1 is SGHRS and CDR2 is YFSETQ. Here immunoSEQ multiplex PCR was the method, and the copy in TCRdb shows in-frame clones only, minus some. Of approximately 140,000 clones in the sample, 85% are singletons; the top ten hold nearly 3%. The chain recombines TRBV5-1 with TRBJ1-2, with D unresolved. Material: peripheral blood. The receptor was derived from a woman between 40 and 55 years old with active or convalescent COVID-19. The CDR3 loop is CASSLGEGSSGYTF. The CDR3 nucleotides are TGCGCCAGCAGCTTGGGAGAGGGCTCGAGTGGCTACACCTTC.